This TCR beta chain was profiled in a study of blood T cells in healthy people across ages. Study results and caveats: There were more naive CD4+ cells and higher diversity in long-lived donors than in aged donors.

In its sample, this clonotype was seen many times. Its antigen remains unidentified. J was trimmed by 6 bases and V by 0 bases; bases with no gene match: 10. The CDR3 totals 17 residues. Looked up from germline, CDR1 is MNHEY and CDR2 is SVGAGI. Primed by a sample-barcoded 5' primer and a J-beta primer mix, a second PCR proceeded for roughly 6 to 12 cycles. MiXCR, applied by TCRdb to the 5' RACE reads, yields one record per CDR3 protein. The table lists roughly 900,000 distinct CDR3 sequences, 29% of them singletons. The rearrangement uses TRBV6-5 and TRBJ2-5; 10 positions match TRBD1. The origin of this receptor is a woman aged 80 or over in good health. Sequences were obtained from blood. The CDR3 spells CASSYSTGTGARQTQYF. The CDR3 DNA sequence: TGTGCCAGCAGTTACTCGACGGGGACAGGGGCTCGGCAGACCCAGTACTTC.